This paragraph covers one T cell receptor beta chain sequence. The data belong to a study of blood T cell repertoires in COVID-19. Assay used: immunoSEQ multiplex PCR; TCRdb lists only in-frame clones, some missing. This sample has approximately 250,000 clones, with around 84% found just once. Germline CDR1 and CDR2: SNHLY and FYNNEI. Trimming pared 3 bases from V and 4 bases from J, leaving 15 bases between. There are 15 residues in the CDR3. V gene TRBV2 combines with J gene TRBJ1-2; D remains ambiguous. The receptor was isolated from a man aged 25 to 40 with acute COVID-19. Sequenced sample: PBMCs or T cells enriched from blood (not recorded which). DNA for the CDR3: TGTGCCAGCAGTGACGTCCTAAACGGAGCCTATGGCTACACCTTC. Its protein product is CASSDVLNGAYGYTF.